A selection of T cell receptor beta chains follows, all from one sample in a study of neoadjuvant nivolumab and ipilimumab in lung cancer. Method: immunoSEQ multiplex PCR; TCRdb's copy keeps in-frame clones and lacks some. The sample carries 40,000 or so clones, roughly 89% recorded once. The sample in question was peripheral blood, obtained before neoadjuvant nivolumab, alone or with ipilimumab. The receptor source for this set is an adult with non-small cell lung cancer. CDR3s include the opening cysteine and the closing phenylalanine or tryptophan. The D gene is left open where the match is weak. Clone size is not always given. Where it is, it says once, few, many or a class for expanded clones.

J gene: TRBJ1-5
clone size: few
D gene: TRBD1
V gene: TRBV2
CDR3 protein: CASRSRTGDQPQHF
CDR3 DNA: TGTGCCAGCAGGAGTAGGACAGGGGATCAGCCCCAGCATTTT

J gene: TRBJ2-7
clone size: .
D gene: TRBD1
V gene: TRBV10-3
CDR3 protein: CAISEGQGSSYEQYF
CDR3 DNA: TGTGCCATCAGTGAAGGACAGGGGAGCTCCTACGAGCAGTACTTC

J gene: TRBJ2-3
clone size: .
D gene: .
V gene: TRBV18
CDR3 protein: CASSPGTDTQYF
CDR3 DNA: TGTGCCAGCTCACCCGGGACAGATACGCAGTATTTT

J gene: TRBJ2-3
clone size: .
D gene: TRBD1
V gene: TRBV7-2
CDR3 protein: CASSLPQDRDNVGDTQYF
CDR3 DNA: TGTGCCAGCAGCTTACCACAAGACAGGGATAATGTGGGGGATACGCAGTATTTT

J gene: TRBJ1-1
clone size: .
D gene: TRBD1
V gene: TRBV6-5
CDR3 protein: CASSSLQGAKDEAFF
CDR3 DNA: TGTGCCAGCAGTTCCCTGCAGGGGGCTAAGGATGAAGCTTTCTTT

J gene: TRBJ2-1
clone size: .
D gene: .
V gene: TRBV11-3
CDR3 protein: CASSFLDNEQFF
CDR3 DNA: TGTGCCAGCAGCTTCTTGGACAATGAGCAGTTCTTC

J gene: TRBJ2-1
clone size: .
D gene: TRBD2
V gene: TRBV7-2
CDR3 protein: CASSLTPGGLAGVNEQFF
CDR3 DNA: TGTGCCAGCAGCTTAACACCCGGGGGGCTAGCGGGAGTAAATGAGCAGTTCTTC

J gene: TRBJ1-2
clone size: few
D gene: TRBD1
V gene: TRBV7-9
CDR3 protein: CASRSDRADGYTF
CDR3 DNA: TGTGCCAGCAGATCCGACAGGGCGGACGGCTACACCTTC

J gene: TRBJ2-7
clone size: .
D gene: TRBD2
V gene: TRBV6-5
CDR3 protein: CASSYPRTSGSYEQYF
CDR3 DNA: TGTGCCAGCAGTTACCCCCGGACTAGCGGGAGCTACGAGCAGTACTTC

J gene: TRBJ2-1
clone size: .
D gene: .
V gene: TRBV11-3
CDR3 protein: CASSSRWGANNEQFF
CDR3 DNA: TGTGCCAGCAGCTCCCGATGGGGGGCTAATAATGAGCAGTTCTTC

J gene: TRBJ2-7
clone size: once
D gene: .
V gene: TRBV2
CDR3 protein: CASSEIQGTPAEQYF
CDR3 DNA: TGTGCCAGCAGTGAAATCCAGGGCACCCCTGCCGAGCAGTACTTC

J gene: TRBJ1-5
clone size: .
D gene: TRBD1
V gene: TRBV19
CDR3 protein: CASTDRGYTSNQPQHF
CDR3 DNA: TGTGCCAGTACCGACAGGGGTTATACGAGCAATCAGCCCCAGCATTTT

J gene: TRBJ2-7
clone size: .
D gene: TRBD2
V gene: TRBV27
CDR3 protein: CASRYGLAGPTEQYF
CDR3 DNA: TGTGCCAGCAGATACGGACTAGCGGGACCCACCGAGCAGTACTTC

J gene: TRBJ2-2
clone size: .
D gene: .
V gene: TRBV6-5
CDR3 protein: CASSYGSANTGELFF
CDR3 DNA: TGTGCCAGCAGTTACGGGTCAGCCAACACCGGGGAGCTGTTTTTT

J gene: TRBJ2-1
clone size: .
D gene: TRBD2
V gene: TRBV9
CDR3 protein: CASNPSGLAGVLFF
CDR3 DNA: TGTGCCAGCAACCCCTCGGGACTAGCGGGAGTTCTGTTCTTC

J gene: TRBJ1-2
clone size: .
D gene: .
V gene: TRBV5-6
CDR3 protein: CASSLAGVDGYTF
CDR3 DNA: TGTGCCAGCAGCTTGGCAGGGGTCGATGGCTACACCTTC

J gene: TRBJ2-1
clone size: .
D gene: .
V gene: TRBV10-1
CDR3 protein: CASSPNYPERGNEQFF
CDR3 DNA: TGCGCCAGCAGTCCCAACTACCCGGAACGGGGCAATGAGCAGTTCTTC

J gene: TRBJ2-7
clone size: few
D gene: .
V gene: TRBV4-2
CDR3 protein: CASSQDYTGASYEQYF
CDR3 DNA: TGTGCCAGCAGCCAAGATTACACGGGAGCTTCCTACGAGCAGTACTTC

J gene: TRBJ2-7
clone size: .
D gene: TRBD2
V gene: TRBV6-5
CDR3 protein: CASSYSTSGSYEQYF
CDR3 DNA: TGTGCCAGCAGTTACTCCACTAGCGGGAGTTACGAGCAGTACTTC